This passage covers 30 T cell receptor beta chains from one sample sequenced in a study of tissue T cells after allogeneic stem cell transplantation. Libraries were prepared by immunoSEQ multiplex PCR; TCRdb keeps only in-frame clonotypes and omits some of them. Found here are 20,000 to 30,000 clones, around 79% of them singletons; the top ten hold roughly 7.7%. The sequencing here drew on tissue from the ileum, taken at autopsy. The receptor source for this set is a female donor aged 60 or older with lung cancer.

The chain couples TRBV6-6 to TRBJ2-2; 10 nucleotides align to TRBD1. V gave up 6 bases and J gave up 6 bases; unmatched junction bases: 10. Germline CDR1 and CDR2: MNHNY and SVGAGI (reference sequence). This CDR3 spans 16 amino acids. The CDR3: CASSQPTGTGAGELFF. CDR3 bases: TGTGCCAGCAGCCAACCGACCGGGACAGGGGCCGGGGAGCTGTTTTTT.

The chain's CDR3 is CASSRDRGDTQYF. The DNA of the CDR3 is TGTGCCAGCAGCAGGGACAGGGGAGATACGCAGTATTTT. The chain combines TRBV7-2 with TRBJ2-3; 10 nucleotides agree with TRBD1. Losses at the gene ends were 5 bases for V and 5 bases for J; bases not matched to a gene: 1. Per the germline V gene, CDR1 is SGHTA and CDR2 is FQGNSA. The CDR3 loop spans 13 amino acids.

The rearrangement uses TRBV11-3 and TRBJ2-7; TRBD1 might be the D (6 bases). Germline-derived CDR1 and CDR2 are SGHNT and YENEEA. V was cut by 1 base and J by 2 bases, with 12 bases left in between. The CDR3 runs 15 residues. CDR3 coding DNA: TGTGCCAGCAGCTTAGGCGGACAGCTCGCCTACGAGCAGTACTTC. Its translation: CASSLGGQLAYEQYF.

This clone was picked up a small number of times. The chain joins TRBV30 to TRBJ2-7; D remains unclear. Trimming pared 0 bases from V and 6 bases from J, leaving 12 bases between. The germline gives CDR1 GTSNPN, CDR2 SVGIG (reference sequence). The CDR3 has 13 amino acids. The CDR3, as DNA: TGTGCCTGGAGTGTAGGAACGGCAGGCGAGCAGTACTTC. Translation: CAWSVGTAGEQYF.

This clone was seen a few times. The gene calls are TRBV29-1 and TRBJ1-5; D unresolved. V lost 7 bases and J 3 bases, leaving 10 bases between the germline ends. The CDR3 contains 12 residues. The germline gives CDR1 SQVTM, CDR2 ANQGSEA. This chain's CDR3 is CSAAGFNQPQHF. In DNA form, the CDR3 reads TGCAGCGCAGCGGGGTTCAATCAGCCCCAGCATTTT.

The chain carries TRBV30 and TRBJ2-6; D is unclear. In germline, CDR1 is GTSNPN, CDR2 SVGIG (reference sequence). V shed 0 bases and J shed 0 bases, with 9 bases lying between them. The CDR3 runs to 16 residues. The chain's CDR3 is CAWSVRRSSGANVLTF. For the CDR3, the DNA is TGTGCCTGGAGTGTCCGACGGAGCTCTGGGGCCAACGTCCTGACTTTC.

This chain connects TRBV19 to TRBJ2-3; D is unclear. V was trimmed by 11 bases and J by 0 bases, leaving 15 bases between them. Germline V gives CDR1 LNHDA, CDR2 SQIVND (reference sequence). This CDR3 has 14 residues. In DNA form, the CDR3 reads TGTGCCGCCAGTACGAGTGGCAGCACAGATACGCAGTATTTT. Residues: CAASTSGSTDTQYF.

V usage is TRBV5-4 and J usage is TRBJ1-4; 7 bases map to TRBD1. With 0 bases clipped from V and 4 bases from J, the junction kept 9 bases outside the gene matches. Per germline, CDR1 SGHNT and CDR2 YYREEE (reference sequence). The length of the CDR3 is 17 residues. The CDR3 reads CASSLVGAGQINEKLFF. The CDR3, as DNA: TGTGCCAGCAGCTTGGTGGGGGCGGGACAGATTAATGAAAAACTGTTTTTT.

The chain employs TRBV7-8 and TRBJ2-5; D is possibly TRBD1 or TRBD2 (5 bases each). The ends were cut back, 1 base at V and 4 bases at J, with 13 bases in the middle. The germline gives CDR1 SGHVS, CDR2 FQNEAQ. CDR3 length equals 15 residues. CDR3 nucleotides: TGTGCCAGCAGCTTAGGACCGGGACGGTTAGAGACCCAGTACTTC. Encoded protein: CASSLGPGRLETQYF. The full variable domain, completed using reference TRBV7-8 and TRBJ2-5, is GAGVSQSPRYKVAKRGQDVALRCDPISGHVSLFWYQQALGQGPEFLTYFQNEAQLDKSGLPSDRFFAERPEGSVSTLKIQRTQQEDSAVYLCASSLGPGRLETQYFGPGTRLLVL.

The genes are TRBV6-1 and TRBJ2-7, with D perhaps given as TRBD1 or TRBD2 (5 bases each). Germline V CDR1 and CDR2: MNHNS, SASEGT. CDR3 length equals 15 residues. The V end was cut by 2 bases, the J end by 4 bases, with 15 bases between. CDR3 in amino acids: CASSEMGPKGYEQYF. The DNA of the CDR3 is TGTGCCAGCAGTGAAATGGGACCCAAAGGGTACGAGCAGTACTTC.

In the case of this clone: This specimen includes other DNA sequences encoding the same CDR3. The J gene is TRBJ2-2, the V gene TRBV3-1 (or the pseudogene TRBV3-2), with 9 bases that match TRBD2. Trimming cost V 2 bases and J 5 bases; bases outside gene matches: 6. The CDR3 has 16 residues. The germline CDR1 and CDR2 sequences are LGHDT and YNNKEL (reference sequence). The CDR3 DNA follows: TGTGCCAGCAGCCAAAGGCGGGGGGGCCCTACCGGGGAGCTGTTTTTT. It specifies CASSQRRGGPTGELFF.

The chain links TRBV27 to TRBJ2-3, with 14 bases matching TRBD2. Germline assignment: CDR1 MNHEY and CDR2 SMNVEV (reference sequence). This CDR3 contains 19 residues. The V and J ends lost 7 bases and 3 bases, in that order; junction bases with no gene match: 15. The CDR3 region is CASKEFTGTSGSMTDTQYF. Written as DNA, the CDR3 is TGTGCCAGCAAAGAATTCACCGGGACTAGCGGGAGTATGACAGATACGCAGTATTTT.

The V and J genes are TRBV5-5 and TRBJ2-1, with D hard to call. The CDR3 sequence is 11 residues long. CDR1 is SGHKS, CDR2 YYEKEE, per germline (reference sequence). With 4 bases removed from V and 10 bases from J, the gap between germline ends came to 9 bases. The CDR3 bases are TGTGCCAGCAGCCCCGGGCCGGAGCAGTTCTTC. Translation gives CASSPGPEQFF.

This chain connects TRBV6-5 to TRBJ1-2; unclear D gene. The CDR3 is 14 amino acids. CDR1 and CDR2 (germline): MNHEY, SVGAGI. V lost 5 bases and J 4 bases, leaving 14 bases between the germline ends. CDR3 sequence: CASSTTVNSYGYTF. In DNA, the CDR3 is TGTGCCAGCAGTACAACCGTTAATTCCTATGGCTACACCTTC.

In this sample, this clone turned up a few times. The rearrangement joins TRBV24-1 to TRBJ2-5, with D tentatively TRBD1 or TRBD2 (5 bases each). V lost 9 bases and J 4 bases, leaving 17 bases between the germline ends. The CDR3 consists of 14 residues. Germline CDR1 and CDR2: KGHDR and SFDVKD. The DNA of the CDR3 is TGTGCCACCCTTCAGACCGGGGCCGGAGAGACCCAGTACTTC. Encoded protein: CATLQTGAGETQYF.

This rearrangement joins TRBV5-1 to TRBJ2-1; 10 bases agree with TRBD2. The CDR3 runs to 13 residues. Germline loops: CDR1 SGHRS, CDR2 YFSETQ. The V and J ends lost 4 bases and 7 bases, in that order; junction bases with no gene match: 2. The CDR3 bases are TGCGCCAGCAGCGTGGGACTAGCGAATGAGCAGTTCTTC. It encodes CASSVGLANEQFF. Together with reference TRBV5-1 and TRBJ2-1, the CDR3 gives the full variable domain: KAGVTQTPRYLIKTRGQQVTLSCSPISGHRSVSWYQQTPGQGLQFLFEYFSETQRNKGNFPGRFSGRQFSNSRSEMNVSTLELGDSALYLCASSVGLANEQFFGPGTRLTVL.

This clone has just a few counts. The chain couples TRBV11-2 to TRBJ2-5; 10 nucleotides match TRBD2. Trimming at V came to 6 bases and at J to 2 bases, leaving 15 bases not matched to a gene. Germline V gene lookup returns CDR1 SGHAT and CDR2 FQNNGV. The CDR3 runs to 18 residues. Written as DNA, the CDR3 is TGTGCCAGCAGTCTTGGGAGGGTAGCGGGAGGATTGCAAGAGACCCAGTACTTC. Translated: CASSLGRVAGGLQETQYF. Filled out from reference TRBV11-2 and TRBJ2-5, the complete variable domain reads EAGVAQSPRYKIIEKRQSVAFWCNPISGHATLYWYQQILGQGPKLLIQFQNNGVVDDSQLPKDRFSAERLKGVDSTLKIQPAKLEDSAVYLCASSLGRVAGGLQETQYFGPGTRLLVL.

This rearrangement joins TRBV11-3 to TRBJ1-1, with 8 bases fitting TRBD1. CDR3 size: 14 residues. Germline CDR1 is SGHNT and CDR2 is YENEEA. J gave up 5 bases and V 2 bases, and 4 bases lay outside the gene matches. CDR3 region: CASSLSRGHTEAFF. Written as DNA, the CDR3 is TGTGCCAGCAGCTTATCCAGGGGGCATACTGAAGCTTTCTTT.

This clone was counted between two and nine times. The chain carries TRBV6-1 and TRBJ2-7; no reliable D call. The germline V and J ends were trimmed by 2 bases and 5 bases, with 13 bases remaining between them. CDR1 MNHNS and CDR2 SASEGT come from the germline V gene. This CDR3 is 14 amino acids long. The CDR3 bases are TGTGCCAGCAGTGAATTGCCGCCCTTGGACGAGCAGTACTTC. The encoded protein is CASSELPPLDEQYF.

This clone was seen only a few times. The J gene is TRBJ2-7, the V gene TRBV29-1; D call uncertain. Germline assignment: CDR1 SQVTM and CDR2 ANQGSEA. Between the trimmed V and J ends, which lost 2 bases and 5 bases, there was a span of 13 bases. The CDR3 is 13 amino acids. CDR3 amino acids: CSVESRGQNEQYF. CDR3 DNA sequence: TGCAGCGTTGAATCCCGAGGCCAGAACGAGCAGTACTTC.

The CDR3 DNA reads TGTGCCAGCAGTTACCCAGCGGGAGGATGGGAGACCCAGTACTTC. This sequence encodes CASSYPAGGWETQYF. V gene TRBV6-6 combines with J gene TRBJ2-5; the match to TRBD2 covers 9 bases. Germline CDR1 is MNHNY and CDR2 is SVGAGI (reference sequence). This CDR3 is 15 amino acids long. V lost 2 bases and J lost 5; bases outside the gene matches: 6.

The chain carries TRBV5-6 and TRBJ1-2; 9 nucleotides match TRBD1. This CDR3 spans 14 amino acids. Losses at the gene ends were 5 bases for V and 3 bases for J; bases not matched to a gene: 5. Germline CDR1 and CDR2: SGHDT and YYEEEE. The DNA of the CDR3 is TGTGCCAGCAGAGGGACAGGGAGTGACTATGGCTACACCTTC. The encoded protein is CASRGTGSDYGYTF.

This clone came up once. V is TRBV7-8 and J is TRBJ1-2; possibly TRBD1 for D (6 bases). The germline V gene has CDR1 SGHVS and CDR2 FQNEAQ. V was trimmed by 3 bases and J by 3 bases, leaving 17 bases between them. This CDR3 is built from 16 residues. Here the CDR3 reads CASSLVGAGAHYGYTF. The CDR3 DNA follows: TGTGCCAGCAGCTTGGTGGGGGCAGGGGCACACTATGGCTACACCTTC.

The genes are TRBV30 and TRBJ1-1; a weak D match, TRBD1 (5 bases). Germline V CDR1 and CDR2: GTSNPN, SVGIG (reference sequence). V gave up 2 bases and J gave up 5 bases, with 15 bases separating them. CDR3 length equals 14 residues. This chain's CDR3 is CAWSLGLIGTEAFF. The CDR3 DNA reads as TGTGCCTGGAGTTTGGGACTTATAGGGACTGAAGCTTTCTTT. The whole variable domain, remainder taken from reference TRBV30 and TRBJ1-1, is SQTIHQWPATLVQPVGSPLSLECTVEGTSNPNLYWYRQAAGRGLQLLFYSVGIGQISSEVPQNLSASRPQDRQFILSSKKLLLSDSGFYLCAWSLGLIGTEAFFGQGTRLTVV.

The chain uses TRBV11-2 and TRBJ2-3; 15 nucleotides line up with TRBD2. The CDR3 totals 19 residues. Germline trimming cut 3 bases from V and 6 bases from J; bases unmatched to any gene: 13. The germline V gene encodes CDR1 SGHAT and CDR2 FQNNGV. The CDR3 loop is CASSFGGTSGRRRRDTQYF. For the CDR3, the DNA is TGTGCCAGCAGCTTTGGCGGGACTAGCGGGAGGCGGCGAAGGGATACGCAGTATTTT.

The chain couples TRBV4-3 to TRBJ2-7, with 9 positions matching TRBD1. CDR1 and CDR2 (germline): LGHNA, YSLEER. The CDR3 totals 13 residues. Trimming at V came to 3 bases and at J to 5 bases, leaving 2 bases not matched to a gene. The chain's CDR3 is CASSQTGGNEQYF. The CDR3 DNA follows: TGCGCCAGCAGCCAGACAGGGGGGAACGAGCAGTACTTC.

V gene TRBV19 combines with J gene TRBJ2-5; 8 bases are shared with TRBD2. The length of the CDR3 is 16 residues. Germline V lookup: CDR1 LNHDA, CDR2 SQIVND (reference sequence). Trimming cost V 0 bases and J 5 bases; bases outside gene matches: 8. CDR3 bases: TGTGCCAGTAGTATAGATCTTGGCGGGAGGTCGGAGACCCAGTACTTC. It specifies CASSIDLGGRSETQYF.

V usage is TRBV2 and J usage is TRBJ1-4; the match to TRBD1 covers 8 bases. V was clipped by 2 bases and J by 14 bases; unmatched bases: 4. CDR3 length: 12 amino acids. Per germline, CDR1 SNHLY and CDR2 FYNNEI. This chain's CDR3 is CASSETRDRLFF. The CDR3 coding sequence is TGTGCCAGCAGTGAAACCCGGGACAGGCTGTTTTTT.

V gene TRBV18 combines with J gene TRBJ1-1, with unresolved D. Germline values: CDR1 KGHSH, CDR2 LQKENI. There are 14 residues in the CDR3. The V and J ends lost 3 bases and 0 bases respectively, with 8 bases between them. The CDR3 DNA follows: TGTGCCAGCTCACCTGACACCATGAACACTGAAGCTTTCTTT. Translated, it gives CASSPDTMNTEAFF.

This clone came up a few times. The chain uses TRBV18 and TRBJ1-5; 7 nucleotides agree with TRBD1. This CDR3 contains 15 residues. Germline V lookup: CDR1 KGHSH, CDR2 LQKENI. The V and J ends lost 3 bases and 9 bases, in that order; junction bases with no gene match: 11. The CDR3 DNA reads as TGTGCCAGCTCACCGTCGACAGGGAGACAAGGGCCCCAGCATTTT. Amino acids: CASSPSTGRQGPQHF.